The clone carrying this T cell receptor beta chain appeared many times. Its antigen is currently unknown. These data belong to a study of T cells after yellow fever vaccination. Study results and limitations: Within FACS-sorted repertoires, abundant clonotypes contaminating from the bulk population could be present. It was a weaker secondary response, yet one that peaked faster, at day 5 versus 15.

Germline V gives CDR1 SGHTA, CDR2 FQGNSA. There are 16 residues in the CDR3. Trimming cost V 2 bases and J 1 base; bases outside gene matches: 4. TCRdb used MiXCR to reprocess the 5' RACE reads, holding one entry per CDR3 protein. The data show hundreds of thousands of distinct CDR3 sequences, with more than 9% seen just once and 18% held by the top ten. This sequence joins TRBV7-2 and TRBJ2-5; the match to TRBD2 covers 10 bases. Material: PBMCs, obtained on the day of the first yellow fever vaccination. The source of this sequence is a man between 18 and 35 years old who received the YFV17D yellow fever vaccine. CDR3 nucleotide sequence: TGTGCCAGCAGCTTAAGGACTAGCGGCTTCCAAGAGACCCAGTACTTC. Amino acids: CASSLRTSGFQETQYF.